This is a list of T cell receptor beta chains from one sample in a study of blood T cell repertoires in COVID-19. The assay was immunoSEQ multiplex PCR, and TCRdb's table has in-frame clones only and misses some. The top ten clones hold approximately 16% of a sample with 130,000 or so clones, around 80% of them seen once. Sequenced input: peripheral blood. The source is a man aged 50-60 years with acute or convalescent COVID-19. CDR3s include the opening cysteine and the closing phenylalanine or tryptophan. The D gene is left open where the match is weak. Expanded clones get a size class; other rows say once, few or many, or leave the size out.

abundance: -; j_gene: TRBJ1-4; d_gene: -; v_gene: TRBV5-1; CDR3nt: TGCGCCAGCAGCTTGAGTGGAGGGCAGGGAAATGAAAAACTGTTTTTT; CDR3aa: CASSLSGGQGNEKLFF
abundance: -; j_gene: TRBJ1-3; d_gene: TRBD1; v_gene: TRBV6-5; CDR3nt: TGTGCCAGCAGTTACTCCGGGACAGTACCTGGAAACACCATATATTTT; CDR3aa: CASSYSGTVPGNTIYF
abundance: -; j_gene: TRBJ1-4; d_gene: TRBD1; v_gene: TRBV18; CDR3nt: TGTGCCAGCTCACCTAACGGACAGGGGACGACCTGGGAAAAACTGTTTTTT; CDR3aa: CASSPNGQGTTWEKLFF
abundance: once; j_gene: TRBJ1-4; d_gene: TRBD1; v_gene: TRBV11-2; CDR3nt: TGTGCCAGCAGCTTAGTCCCCCCAGGGGGTGGGGAAAAACTGTTTTTT; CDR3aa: CASSLVPPGGGEKLFF
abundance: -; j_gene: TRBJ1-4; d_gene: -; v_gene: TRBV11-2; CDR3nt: TGTGCCAGCAGCTTTAAAACGGGAGGGCCGGGGGAAAAACTGTTTTTT; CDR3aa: CASSFKTGGPGEKLFF
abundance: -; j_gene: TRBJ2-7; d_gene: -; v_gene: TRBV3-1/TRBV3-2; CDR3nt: TGTGCCAGCAGCCATCGGGACACCTACGAGCAGTACTTC; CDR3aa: CASSHRDTYEQYF
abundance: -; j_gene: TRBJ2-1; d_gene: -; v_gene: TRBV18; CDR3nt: TGTGCCAGCTCACCAGGCCGTGACAATGAGCAGTTCTTC; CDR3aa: CASSPGRDNEQFF
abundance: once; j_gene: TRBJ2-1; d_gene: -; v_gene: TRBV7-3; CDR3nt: TGTGCCAGCAGCTCAGGGTGGAATGAGCAGTTCTTC; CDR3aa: CASSSGWNEQFF
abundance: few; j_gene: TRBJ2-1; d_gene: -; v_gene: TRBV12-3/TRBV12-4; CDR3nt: TGTGCCAGTACAGAACAGGGCAGTGAGCAGTTCTTC; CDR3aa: CASTEQGSEQFF
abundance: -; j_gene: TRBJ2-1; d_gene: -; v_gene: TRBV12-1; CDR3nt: TGTGCCAGCAGCTTAGGTGGACACCTTAACTTCGGTGAGCAGTTCTTC; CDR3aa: CASSLGGHLNFGEQFF
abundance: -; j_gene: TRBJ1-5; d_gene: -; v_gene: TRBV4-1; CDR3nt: TGCGCCAGCAGCCCTAGAGATATTGACAATCAGCCCCAGCATTTT; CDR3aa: CASSPRDIDNQPQHF
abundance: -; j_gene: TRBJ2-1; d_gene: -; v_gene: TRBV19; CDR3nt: TGTGCCAGTACCGGAGGCGCTGGCTGGGGAAATGAGCAGTTCTTC; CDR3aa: CASTGGAGWGNEQFF
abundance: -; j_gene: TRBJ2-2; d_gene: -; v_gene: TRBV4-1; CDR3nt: TGCGCCAGCAGCCAAGGACTAGTCACCGGGGAGCTGTTTTTT; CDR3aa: CASSQGLVTGELFF
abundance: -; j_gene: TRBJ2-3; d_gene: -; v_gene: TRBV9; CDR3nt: TGTGCCAGCAGCGTAGTGGAGGTGCGCACAGATACGCAGTATTTT; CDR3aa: CASSVVEVRTDTQYF
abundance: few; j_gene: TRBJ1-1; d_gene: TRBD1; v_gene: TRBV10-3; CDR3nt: TGTGCCATCAGTGCACCCGGCACAGGGGCAGGTGAAGCTTTCTTT; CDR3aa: CAISAPGTGAGEAFF
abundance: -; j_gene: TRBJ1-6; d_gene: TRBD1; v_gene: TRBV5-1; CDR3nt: TGCGCCAGCAGCAACGCTGGACAGGGGGCTAATTCACCCCTCCACTTT; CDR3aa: CASSNAGQGANSPLHF
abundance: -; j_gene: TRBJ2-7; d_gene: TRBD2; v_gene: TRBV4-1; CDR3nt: TGCGCCAGCAGCCTCGGGACTAGCGGGGGGCCACCGAAGTACGAGCAGTACTTC; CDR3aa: CASSLGTSGGPPKYEQYF
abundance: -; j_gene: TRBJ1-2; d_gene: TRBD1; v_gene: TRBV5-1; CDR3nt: TGCGCCAGCAGCACCGATCCCGGGACAGGGACCTATGGCTACACCTTC; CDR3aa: CASSTDPGTGTYGYTF
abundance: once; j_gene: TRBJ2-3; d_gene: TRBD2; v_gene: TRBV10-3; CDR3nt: TGTGCCATCAGTGAGTCACTAGCGGGGGGGCGTTCGATAGATACGCAGTATTTT; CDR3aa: CAISESLAGGRSIDTQYF
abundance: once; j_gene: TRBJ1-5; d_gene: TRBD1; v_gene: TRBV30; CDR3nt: TGTGCCTGGAGTACGGGACAGGGGGACAATCAGCCCCAGCATTTT; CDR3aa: CAWSTGQGDNQPQHF
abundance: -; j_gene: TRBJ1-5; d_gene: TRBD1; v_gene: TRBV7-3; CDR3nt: TGTGCCAGCACCAAGGACAGGGGGCATCAGCCCCAGCATTTT; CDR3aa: CASTKDRGHQPQHF
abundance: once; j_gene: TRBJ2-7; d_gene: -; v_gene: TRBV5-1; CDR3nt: TGCGCCAGCAGCTTGGGCGGTACCTACGAGCAGTACTTC; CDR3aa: CASSLGGTYEQYF
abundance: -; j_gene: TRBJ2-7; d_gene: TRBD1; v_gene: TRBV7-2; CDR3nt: TGTGCCAGCAGCTGGGGACAGGCCACCTACGAGCAGTACTTC; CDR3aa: CASSWGQATYEQYF
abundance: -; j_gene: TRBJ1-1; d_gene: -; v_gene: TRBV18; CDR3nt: TGTGCCAGCTCACCCGCGGGGGGAGTGGGTGTAAACACTGAAGCTTTCTTT; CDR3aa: CASSPAGGVGVNTEAFF
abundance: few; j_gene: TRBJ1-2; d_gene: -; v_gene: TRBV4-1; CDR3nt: TGCGCCAGCAGCCATCCACCGAGTTTCTATGGCTACACCTTC; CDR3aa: CASSHPPSFYGYTF
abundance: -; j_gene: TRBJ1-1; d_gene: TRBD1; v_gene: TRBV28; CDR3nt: TGTGCCAGCAGTCCCTGGACAGGGAGCCACACTGAAGCTTTCTTT; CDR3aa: CASSPWTGSHTEAFF
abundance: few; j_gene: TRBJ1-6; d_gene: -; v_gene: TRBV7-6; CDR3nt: TGTGCCAGCAGCTTAGAAGGCTCTTGGGCTTCACCCCTCCACTTT; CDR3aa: CASSLEGSWASPLHF
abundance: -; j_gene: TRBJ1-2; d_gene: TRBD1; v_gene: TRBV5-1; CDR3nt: TGCGCCAGCAGCCACAGGGGTGGGGACTATGGCTACACCTTC; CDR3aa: CASSHRGGDYGYTF
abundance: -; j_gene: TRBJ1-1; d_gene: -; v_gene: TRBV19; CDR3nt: TGTGCCAGTAGTATAGAGACCAGGGCGAATGAAGCTTTCTTT; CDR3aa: CASSIETRANEAFF
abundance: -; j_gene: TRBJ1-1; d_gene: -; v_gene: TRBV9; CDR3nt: TGTGCCAGCAGCGTCGGGGGGGCAGTTAACACTGAAGCTTTCTTT; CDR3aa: CASSVGGAVNTEAFF
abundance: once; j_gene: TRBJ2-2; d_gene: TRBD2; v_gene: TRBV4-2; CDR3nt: TGTGCCAGCAGCCAGGCCCCTAGCGGGGGGGCCTACACCGGGGAGCTGTTTTTT; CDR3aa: CASSQAPSGGAYTGELFF
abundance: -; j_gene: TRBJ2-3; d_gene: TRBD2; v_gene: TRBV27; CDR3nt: TGTGCCAGCAACATCCAGCGGGGTGGGCCTACGCAGTATTTT; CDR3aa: CASNIQRGGPTQYF
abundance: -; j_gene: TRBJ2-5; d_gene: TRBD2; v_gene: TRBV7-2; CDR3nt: TGTGCCAGCAGCTTTGCCGGGACTAGCGGGGGGGGACAAGAGACCCAGTACTTC; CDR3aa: CASSFAGTSGGGQETQYF
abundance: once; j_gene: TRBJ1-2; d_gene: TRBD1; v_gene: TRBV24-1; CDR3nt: TGTGCCACCAGTGGCTGGACAGGGGAGGGCTATGGCTACACCTTC; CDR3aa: CATSGWTGEGYGYTF
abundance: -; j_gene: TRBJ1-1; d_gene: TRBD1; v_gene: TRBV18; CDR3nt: TGTGCCAGCTCATCGAACGACAGGGGATCGAACACTGAAGCTTTCTTT; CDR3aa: CASSSNDRGSNTEAFF
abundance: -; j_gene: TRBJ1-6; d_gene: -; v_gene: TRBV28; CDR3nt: TGTGCCAGCAGTTTGGCGGTGTCCTCACCCCTCCACTTT; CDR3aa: CASSLAVSSPLHF
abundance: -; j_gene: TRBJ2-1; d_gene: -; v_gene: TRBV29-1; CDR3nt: TGCAGCGTTGAAGAAAGGGGCTTGGGCAATGAGCAGTTCTTC; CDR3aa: CSVEERGLGNEQFF
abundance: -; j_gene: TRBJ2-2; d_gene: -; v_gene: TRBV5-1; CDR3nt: TGCGCCAGCAGCGGACTCATGTACACCGGGGAGCTGTTTTTT; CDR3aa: CASSGLMYTGELFF